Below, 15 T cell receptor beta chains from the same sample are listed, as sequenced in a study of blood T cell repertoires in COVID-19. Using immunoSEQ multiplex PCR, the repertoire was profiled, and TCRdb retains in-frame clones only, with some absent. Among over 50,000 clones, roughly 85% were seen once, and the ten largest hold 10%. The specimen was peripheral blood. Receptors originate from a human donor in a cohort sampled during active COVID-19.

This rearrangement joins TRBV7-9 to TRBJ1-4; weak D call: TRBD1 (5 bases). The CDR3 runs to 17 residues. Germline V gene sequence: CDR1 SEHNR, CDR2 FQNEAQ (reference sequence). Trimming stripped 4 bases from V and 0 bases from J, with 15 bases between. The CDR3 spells CASSWGVSGATNEKLFF. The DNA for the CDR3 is TGTGCCAGCAGCTGGGGCGTGTCGGGGGCAACTAATGAAAAACTGTTTTTT. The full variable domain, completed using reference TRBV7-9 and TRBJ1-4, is DTGVSQNPRHKITKRGQNVTFRCDPISEHNRLYWYRQTLGQGPEFLTYFQNEAQLEKSRLLSDRFSAERPKGSFSTLEIQRTEQGDSAMYLCASSWGVSGATNEKLFFGSGTQLSVL.

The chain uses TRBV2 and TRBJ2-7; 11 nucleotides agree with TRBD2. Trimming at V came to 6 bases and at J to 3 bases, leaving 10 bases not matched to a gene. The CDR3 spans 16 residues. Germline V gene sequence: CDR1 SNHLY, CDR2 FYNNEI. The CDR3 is CASRRLAGPNFYEQYF. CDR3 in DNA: TGTGCCAGCAGACGACTAGCGGGACCTAATTTCTACGAGCAGTACTTC.

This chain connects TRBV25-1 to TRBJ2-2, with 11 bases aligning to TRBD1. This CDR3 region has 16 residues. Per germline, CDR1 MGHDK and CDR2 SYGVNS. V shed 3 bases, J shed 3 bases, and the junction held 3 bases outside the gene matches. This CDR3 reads CASSDPDRGHTGELFF. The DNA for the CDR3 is TGTGCCAGCAGTGACCCGGACAGGGGGCACACCGGGGAGCTGTTTTTT.

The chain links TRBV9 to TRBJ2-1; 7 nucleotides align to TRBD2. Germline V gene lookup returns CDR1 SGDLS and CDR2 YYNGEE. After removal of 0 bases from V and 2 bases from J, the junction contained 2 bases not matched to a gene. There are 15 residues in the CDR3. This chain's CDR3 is CASSVGGGAYNEQFF. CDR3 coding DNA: TGTGCCAGCAGCGTAGGCGGGGGAGCCTACAATGAGCAGTTCTTC.

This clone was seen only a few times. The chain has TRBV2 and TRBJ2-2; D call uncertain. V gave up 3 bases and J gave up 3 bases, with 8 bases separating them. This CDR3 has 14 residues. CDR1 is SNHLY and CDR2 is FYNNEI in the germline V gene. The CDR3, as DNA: TGTGCCAGCAGTGACAACAGAGACACCGGGGAGCTGTTTTTT. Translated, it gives CASSDNRDTGELFF.

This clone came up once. CDR3 coding DNA: TGCGCCAGCAGGCCCACACTAGCGGGGGGGGCCGGGGAGCTGTTTTTT. Translating gives CASRPTLAGGAGELFF. V usage is TRBV4-1 and J usage is TRBJ2-2, with 13 bases lining up with TRBD2. The CDR3 is 16 amino acids. Germline assignment: CDR1 MGHRA and CDR2 YSYEKL. J lost 6 bases, V lost 6 bases, and 7 bases had no gene match.

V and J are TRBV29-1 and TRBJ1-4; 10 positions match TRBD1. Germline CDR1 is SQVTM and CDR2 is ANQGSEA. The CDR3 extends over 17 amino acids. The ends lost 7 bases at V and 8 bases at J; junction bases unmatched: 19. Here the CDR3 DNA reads TGCAGCGCTCGCGCCGGGACAGGGGCTTCCTCCTACGAAAAACTGTTTTTT. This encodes CSARAGTGASSYEKLFF.

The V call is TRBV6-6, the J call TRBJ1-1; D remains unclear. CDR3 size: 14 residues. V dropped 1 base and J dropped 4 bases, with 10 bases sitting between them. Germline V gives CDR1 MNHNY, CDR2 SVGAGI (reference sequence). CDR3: CASSYFGEVTEAFF. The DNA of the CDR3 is TGTGCCAGCAGTTACTTTGGGGAGGTCACTGAAGCTTTCTTT.

For the CDR3, the DNA is TGTGCCAGCAGCGGGACTAGCGGGAGGGCCCGGGAGACCCAGTACTTC. Protein product: CASSGTSGRARETQYF. The gene calls are TRBV14 and TRBJ2-5; 16 bases map to TRBD2. This CDR3 region has 16 residues. Germline trimming cut 5 bases from V and 5 bases from J; bases unmatched to any gene: 5. Germline lookup yields CDR1 SGHDN and CDR2 FVKESK.

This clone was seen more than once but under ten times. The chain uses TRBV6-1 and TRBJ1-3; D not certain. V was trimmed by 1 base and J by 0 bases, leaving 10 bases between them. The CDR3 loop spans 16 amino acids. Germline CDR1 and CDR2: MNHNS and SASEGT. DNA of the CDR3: TGTGCCAGCAGTGAAGGGGTATCTAGCTCTGGAAACACCATATATTTT. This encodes CASSEGVSSSGNTIYF.

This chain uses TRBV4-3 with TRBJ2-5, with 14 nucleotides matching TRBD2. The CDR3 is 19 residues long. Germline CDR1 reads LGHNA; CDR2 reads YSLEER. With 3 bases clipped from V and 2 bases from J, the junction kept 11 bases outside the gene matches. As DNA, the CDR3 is TGCGCCAGCAGCCAGGCCGGGGGACTAGCGGGAGAAAGGCAAGAGACCCAGTACTTC. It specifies CASSQAGGLAGERQETQYF.

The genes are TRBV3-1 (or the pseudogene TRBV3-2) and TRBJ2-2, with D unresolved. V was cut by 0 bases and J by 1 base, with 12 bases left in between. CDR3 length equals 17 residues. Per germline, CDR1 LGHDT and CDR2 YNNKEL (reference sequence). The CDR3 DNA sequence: TGTGCCAGCAGCCAAGATCTCAGGCCCGAGAACACCGGGGAGCTGTTTTTT. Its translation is CASSQDLRPENTGELFF.

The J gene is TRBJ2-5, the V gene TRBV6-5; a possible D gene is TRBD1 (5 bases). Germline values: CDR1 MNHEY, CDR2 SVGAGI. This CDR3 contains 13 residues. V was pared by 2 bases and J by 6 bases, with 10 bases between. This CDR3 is CASSYDSGKTQYF. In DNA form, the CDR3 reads TGTGCCAGCAGTTACGACAGTGGGAAGACCCAGTACTTC.

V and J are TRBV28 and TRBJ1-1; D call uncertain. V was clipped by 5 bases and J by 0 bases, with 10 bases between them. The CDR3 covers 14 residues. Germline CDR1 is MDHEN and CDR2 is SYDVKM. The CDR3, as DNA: TGTGCCAGCAGTGTGTGGAGGTTGAACACTGAAGCTTTCTTT. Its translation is CASSVWRLNTEAFF.

The CDR3 spells CASSLSGLSTDTQYF. DNA for the CDR3: TGTGCCAGCAGTTTATCAGGCCTTAGCACAGATACGCAGTATTTT. The chain is built from TRBV28 and TRBJ2-3; no definite D call. The CDR3 is 15 residues long. Between the trimmed V and J ends, which lost 1 base and 0 bases, there was a span of 8 bases. Looked up from germline, CDR1 is MDHEN and CDR2 is SYDVKM.